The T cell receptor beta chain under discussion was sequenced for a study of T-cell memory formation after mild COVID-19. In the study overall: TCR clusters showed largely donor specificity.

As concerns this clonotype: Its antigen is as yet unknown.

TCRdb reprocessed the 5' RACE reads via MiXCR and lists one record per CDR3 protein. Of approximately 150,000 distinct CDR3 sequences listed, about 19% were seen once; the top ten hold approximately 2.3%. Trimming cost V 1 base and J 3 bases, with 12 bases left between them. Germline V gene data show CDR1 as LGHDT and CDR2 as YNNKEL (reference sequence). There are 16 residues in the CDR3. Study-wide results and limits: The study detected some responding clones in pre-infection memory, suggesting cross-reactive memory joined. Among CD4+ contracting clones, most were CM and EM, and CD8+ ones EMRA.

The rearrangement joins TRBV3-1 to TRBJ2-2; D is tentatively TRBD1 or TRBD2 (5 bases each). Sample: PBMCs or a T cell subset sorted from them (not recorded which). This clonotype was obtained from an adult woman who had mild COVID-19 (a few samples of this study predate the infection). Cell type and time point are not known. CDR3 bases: TGTGCCAGCAGCCAAGCTTCAGGGACCTACACCGGGGAGCTGTTTTTT. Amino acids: CASSQASGTYTGELFF.